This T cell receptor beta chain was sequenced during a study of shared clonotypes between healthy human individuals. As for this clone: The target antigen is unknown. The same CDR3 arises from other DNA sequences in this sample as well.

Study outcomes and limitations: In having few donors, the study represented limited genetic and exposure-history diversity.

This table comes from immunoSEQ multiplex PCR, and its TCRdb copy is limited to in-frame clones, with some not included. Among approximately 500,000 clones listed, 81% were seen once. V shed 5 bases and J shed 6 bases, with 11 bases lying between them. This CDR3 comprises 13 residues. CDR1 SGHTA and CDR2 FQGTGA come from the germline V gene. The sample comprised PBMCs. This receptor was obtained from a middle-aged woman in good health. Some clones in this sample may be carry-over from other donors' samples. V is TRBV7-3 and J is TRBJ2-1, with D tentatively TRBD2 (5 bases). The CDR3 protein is CASSPPSGNEQFF. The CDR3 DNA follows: TGTGCCAGCAGCCCCCCCAGCGGCAATGAGCAGTTCTTC.